This T cell receptor beta chain was recorded in a study of cytomegalovirus exposure and HLA in healthy donors. Findings and caveats of the study: Within the data, a cluster of highly shared sequence variants was likely a sequencing artifact.

Concerning this clone: Antigen unknown.

This CDR3 is built from 13 residues. V lost 9 bases to trimming and J lost 1 base; unmatched junction nucleotides: 5. Per the germline V gene, CDR1 is LNHDA and CDR2 is SQIVND (reference sequence). The PCR used 60 Vbeta and 13 Jbeta primers. Profiled with immunoSEQ multiplex PCR; TCRdb holds only in-frame clones, not every one. The table lists approximately 180,000 clones, roughly 86% of them singletons. Sequenced input: PBMCs. The chain is built from TRBV19 and TRBJ1-1; 7 bases are shared with TRBD1. The receptor comes from a woman aged 18-30 years in good health and CMV-seronegative. This chain's CDR3 is CASSDRQNTEAFF. The DNA of the CDR3 is TGTGCCAGCTCGGACAGGCAGAACACTGAAGCTTTCTTT.